A single sample is the source of the 10 T cell receptor beta chains below, sequenced in a study of T cell changes during pregnancy in multiple sclerosis. Produced via immunoSEQ multiplex PCR; TCRdb's table is partial and in-frame only. The sample has under 55,000 clones; roughly 94% are singletons. Sequenced material: CD4+ T cells from peripheral blood mononuclear cells, taken in the third trimester of pregnancy. The origin of the receptors is a female donor with multiple sclerosis, enrolled in a pregnancy study.

The count of this clone is one. This chain joins TRBV5-1 and TRBJ1-1; possible D gene TRBD1, 5 bases. Looked up from germline, CDR1 is SGHRS and CDR2 is YFSETQ. The CDR3 is 15 amino acids. V was trimmed by 0 bases and J by 1 base, leaving 10 bases between them. The CDR3 protein is CASSLDWQGNTEAFF. For the CDR3, the DNA is TGCGCCAGCAGCTTGGATTGGCAGGGGAACACTGAAGCTTTCTTT.

This chain joins TRBV4-3 and TRBJ2-1; no definite D call. V lost 0 bases and J lost 6, with 9 bases in between. The length of the CDR3 is 14 residues. Germline CDR1 reads LGHNA; CDR2 reads YSLEER. The CDR3 loop reads CASSQDWAGNEQFF. As DNA, the CDR3 is TGCGCCAGCAGCCAAGATTGGGCCGGCAATGAGCAGTTCTTC.

This chain connects TRBV19 to TRBJ2-2; D unresolved. V was pared by 2 bases and J by 1 base, with 5 bases between. CDR1 and CDR2 from the germline V gene are LNHDA and SQIVND (reference sequence). The CDR3 runs 14 residues. Here the CDR3 DNA reads TGTGCCAGTAGTATATTAGAGAACACCGGGGAGCTGTTTTTT. Its protein is CASSILENTGELFF.

This clone was detected once. The chain combines TRBV2 with TRBJ1-1; D uncertain. The CDR3 has 15 amino acids. Germline V gene lookup returns CDR1 SNHLY and CDR2 FYNNEI. V was pared by 3 bases and J by 3 bases, with 14 bases between. The CDR3 DNA follows: TGTGCCAGCAGTGATGTGAGGGTTGGCGACACTGAAGCTTTCTTT. As protein: CASSDVRVGDTEAFF.

CDR3 in DNA: TGCGCCAGCAGAAGGGGTCTAGGCGCTGAGACCCAGTACTTC. It translates to CASRRGLGAETQYF. This chain uses TRBV5-1 with TRBJ2-5; D might be TRBD1 (5 bases). With 5 bases removed from V and 5 bases from J, the gap between germline ends came to 16 bases. From germline, CDR1 is SGHRS and CDR2 YFSETQ. CDR3 length: 14 residues.

V and J are TRBV27 and TRBJ1-6, with a possible D match to TRBD1 (6 bases). The V gene's germline CDR1 is MNHEY and CDR2 SMNVEV (reference sequence). The CDR3 consists of 13 residues. V was clipped by 3 bases and J by 13 bases, with 13 bases between them. CDR3 region: CASSFSGQSPLHF. The CDR3 coding sequence is TGTGCCAGCAGTTTTTCTGGACAGTCTCCCCTCCACTTT.

The rearrangement links TRBV9 to TRBJ2-3; 10 bases map to TRBD2. The CDR3 is made up of 14 amino acids. J lost 3 bases, V lost 3 bases, and 1 base had no gene match. Germline V gene data show CDR1 as SGDLS and CDR2 as YYNGEE. For the CDR3, the DNA is TGTGCCAGCAGCGATAGCGGGAGGACAGATACGCAGTATTTT. Translation: CASSDSGRTDTQYF.

This clone appeared once. The V call is TRBV30, the J call TRBJ2-5, with D possibly matching TRBD2 (5 bases). Germline-derived CDR1 and CDR2 are GTSNPN and SVGIG (reference sequence). The V end lost 3 bases, the J end lost 1 base, and 9 bases lay between the germline ends. The CDR3 totals 13 residues. The CDR3 protein is CAWSTRAQETQYF. The CDR3 nucleotides are TGTGCCTGGAGCACTAGGGCCCAAGAGACCCAGTACTTC.

This sequence joins TRBV11-3 and TRBJ1-6, with TRBD1 identical over 9 bases. This CDR3 has 13 residues. With 5 bases clipped from V and 8 bases from J, the junction kept 1 base outside the gene matches. Germline V CDR1 and CDR2: SGHNT, YENEEA. This chain's CDR3 is CASSRDRDSPLHF. The CDR3 nucleotides read TGTGCCAGCAGCCGGGACAGGGATTCACCCCTCCACTTT.

The chain is built from TRBV28 and TRBJ1-4; D is perhaps TRBD1 (5 bases). With 1 base removed from V and 11 bases from J, the gap between germline ends came to 14 bases. This CDR3 is built from 14 residues. CDR1 and CDR2 from the germline V gene are MDHEN and SYDVKM. Here the CDR3 DNA reads TGTGCCAGCAGTTTATTGGAGGGGAACGGGAAACTGTTTTTT. Its translation: CASSLLEGNGKLFF.